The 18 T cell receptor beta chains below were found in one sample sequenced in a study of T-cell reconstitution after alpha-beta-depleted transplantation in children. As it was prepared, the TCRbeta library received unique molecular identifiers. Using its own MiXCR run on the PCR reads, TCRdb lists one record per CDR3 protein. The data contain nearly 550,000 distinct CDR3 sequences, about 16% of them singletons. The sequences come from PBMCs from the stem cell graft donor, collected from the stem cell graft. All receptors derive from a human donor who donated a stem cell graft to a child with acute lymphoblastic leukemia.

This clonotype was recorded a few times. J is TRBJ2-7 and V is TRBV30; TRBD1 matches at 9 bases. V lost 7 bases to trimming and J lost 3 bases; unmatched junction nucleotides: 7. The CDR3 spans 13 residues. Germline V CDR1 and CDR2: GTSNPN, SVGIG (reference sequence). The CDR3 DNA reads TGTGCCTTAACGAGGGACAGGGACTACGAGCAGTACTTC. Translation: CALTRDRDYEQYF.

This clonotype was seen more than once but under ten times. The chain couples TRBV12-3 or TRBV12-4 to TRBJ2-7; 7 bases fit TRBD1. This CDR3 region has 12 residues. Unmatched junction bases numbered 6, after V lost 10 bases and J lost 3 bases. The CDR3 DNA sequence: TGTGCCACCGGGGACAGATACTACGAGCAGTACTTC. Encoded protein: CATGDRYYEQYF.

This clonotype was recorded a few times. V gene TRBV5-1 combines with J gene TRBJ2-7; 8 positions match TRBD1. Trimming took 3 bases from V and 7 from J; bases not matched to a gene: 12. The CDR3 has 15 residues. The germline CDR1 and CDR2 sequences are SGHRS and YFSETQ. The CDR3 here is CASSSLGQGAGEQYF. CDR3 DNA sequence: TGCGCCAGCAGCTCCCTGGGGCAGGGGGCGGGTGAGCAGTACTTC.

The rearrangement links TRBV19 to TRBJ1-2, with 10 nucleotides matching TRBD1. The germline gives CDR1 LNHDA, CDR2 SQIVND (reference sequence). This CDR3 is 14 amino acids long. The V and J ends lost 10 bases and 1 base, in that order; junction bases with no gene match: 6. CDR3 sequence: CATMGTGVNYGYTF. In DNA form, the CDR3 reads TGTGCCACTATGGGGACAGGGGTTAACTATGGCTACACCTTC.

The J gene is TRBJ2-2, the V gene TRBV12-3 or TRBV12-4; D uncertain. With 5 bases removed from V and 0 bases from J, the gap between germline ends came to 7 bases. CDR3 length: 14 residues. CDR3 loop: CASSVSSNTGELFF. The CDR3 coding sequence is TGTGCCAGCAGTGTCAGTTCGAACACCGGGGAGCTGTTTTTT.

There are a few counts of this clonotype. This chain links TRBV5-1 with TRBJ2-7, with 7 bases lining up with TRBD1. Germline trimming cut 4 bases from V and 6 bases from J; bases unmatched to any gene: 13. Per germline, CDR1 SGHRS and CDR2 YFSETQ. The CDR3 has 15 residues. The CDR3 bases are TGCGCCAGCAGCCCCGGGACAGCGGAATCCGTCGAGCAGTACTTC. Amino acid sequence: CASSPGTAESVEQYF.

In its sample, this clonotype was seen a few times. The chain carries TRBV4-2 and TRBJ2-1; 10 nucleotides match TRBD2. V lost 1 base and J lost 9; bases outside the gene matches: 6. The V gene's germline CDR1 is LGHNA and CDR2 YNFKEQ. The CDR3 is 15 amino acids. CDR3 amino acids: CASSQVAGGRFEQFF. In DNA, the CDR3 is TGTGCCAGCAGCCAAGTAGCGGGAGGTCGTTTTGAGCAGTTCTTC.

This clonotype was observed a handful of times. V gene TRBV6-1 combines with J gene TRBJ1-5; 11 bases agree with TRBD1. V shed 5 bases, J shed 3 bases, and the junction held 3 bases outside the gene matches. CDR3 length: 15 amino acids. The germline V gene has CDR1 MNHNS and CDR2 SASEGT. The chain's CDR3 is CASSPDRGHNQPQHF. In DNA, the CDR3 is TGTGCCAGCAGTCCGGACAGGGGGCACAATCAGCCCCAGCATTTT.

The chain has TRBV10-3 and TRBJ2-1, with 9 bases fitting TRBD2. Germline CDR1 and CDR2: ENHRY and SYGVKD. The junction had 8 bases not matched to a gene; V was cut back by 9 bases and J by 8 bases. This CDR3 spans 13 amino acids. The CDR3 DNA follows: TGTGCCATTCTTGGGACTAGCTCCTATGAGCAGTTCTTC. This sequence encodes CAILGTSSYEQFF.

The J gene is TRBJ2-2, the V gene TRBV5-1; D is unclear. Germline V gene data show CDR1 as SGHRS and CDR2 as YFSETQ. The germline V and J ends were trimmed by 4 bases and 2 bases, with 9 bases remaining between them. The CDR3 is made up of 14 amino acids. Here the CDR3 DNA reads TGCGCCAGCAGCCGGCGAGGAAACACCGGGGAGCTGTTTTTT. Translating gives CASSRRGNTGELFF.

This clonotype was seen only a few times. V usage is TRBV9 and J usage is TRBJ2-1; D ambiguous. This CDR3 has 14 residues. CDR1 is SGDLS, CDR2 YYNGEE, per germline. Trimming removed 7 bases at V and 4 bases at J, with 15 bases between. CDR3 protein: CASATGESYNEQFF. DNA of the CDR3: TGTGCCAGCGCAACTGGAGAGTCTTACAATGAGCAGTTCTTC.

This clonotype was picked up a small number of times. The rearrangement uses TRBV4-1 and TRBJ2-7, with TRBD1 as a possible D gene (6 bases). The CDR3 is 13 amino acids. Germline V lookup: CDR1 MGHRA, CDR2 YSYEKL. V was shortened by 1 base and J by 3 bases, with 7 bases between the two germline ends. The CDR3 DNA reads TGCGCCAGCAGCCAAGCGGACAGCTACGAGCAGTACTTC. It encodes CASSQADSYEQYF.

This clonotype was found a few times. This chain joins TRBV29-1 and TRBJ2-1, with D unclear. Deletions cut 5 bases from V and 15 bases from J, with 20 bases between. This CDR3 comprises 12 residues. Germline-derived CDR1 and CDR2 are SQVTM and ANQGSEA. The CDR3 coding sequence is TGCAGCGTTCTGCTAGATCGGAGACCGGGGTTCTTC. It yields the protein CSVLLDRRPGFF.

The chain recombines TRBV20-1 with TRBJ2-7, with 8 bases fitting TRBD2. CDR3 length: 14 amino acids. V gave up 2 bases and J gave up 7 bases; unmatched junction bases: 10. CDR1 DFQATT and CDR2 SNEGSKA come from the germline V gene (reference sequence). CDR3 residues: CSARPEAGAGEQYF. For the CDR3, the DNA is TGCAGTGCTAGACCAGAAGCGGGAGCGGGTGAGCAGTACTTC.

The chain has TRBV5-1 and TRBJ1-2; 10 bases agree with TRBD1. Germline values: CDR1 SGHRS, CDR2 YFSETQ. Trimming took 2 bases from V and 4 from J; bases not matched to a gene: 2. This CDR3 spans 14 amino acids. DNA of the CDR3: TGCGCCAGCAGCTTCCGGACAGGGGGCTATGGCTACACCTTC. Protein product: CASSFRTGGYGYTF.

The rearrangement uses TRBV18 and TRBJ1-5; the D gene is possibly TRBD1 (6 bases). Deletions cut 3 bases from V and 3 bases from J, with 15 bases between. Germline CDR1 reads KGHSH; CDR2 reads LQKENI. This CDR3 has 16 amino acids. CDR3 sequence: CASSPQEGGYNQPQHF. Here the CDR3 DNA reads TGTGCCAGCTCACCTCAGGAAGGGGGGTACAATCAGCCCCAGCATTTT. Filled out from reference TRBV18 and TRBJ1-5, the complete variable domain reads NAGVMQNPRHLVRRRGQEARLRCSPMKGHSHVYWYRQLPEEGLKFMVYLQKENIIDESGMPKERFSAEFPKEGPSILRIQQVVRGDSAAYFCASSPQEGGYNQPQHFGDGTRLSIL.

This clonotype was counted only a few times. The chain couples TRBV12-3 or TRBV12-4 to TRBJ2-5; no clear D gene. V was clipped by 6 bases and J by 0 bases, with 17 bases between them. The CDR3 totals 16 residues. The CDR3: CASSRITGPYQETQYF. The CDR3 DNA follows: TGTGCCAGCAGCCGAATAACGGGCCCGTACCAAGAGACCCAGTACTTC.

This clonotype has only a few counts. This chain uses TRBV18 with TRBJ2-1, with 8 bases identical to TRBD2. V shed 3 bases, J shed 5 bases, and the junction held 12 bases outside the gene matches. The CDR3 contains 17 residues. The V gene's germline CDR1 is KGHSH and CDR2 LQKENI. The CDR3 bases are TGTGCCAGCTCACCCTCAACTTCAGCGGGGGCTGACAATGAGCAGTTCTTC. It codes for CASSPSTSAGADNEQFF.